Presented here are 26 T cell receptor beta chains from one specimen sequenced in a study of CD8 T cells in ankylosing spondylitis. Study-wide results and caveats: Ankylosing spondylitis blood seemed to carry a telltale TCR beta motif made of eight or nine highly homologous variants.

TCRdb independently ran MiXCR on the 5' RACE reads; one entry per CDR3 protein. The repertoire has some 840,000 distinct CDR3 sequences, over 9.5% of them found once; the top ten carry 0.51%. What these receptors recognize is not known. Sample: blood, either unsorted or a sorted T cell fraction (not recorded which). The receptor set was obtained from a male donor with ankylosing spondylitis.

This clonotype was seen a few times. CDR3 nucleotide sequence: TGTGCCATCAGCCAGGGGGGGACCCAGTACTTC. Translating gives CAISQGGTQYF. This chain uses TRBV10-3 with TRBJ2-5; the D gene is possibly TRBD1 (7 bases). From germline, CDR1 is ENHRY and CDR2 SYGVKD. V gave up 6 bases and J gave up 7 bases, with 9 bases separating them. The CDR3 is 11 amino acids.

This sequence joins TRBV6-2 or TRBV6-3 and TRBJ2-1; D is uncertain. The germline gives CDR1 MNHEY, CDR2 SVGEGT. The CDR3 is made up of 15 amino acids. V was cut by 7 bases and J by 1 base, with 14 bases left in between. The CDR3 reads CASILGSGSYNEQFF. The CDR3 DNA reads TGTGCCAGCATCCTTGGAAGTGGTTCCTACAATGAGCAGTTCTTC.

The sample holds a few counts of this clonotype. The rearrangement links TRBV7-8 to TRBJ1-5; D is perhaps TRBD1 (5 bases). Trimming stripped 1 base from V and 3 bases from J, with 10 bases between. The CDR3 totals 15 residues. The germline gives CDR1 SGHVS, CDR2 FQNEAQ. The CDR3 reads CASSLVEGNNQPQHF. The CDR3 DNA follows: TGTGCCAGCAGCTTAGTGGAGGGGAACAATCAGCCCCAGCATTTT. Complete variable domain (other parts from reference TRBV7-8 and TRBJ1-5): GAGVSQSPRYKVAKRGQDVALRCDPISGHVSLFWYQQALGQGPEFLTYFQNEAQLDKSGLPSDRFFAERPEGSVSTLKIQRTQQEDSAVYLCASSLVEGNNQPQHFGDGTRLSIL.

V and J are TRBV11-3 and TRBJ2-1, with 9 bases matching TRBD1. V lost 2 bases to trimming and J lost 9 bases; unmatched junction nucleotides: 5. The CDR3 runs 14 residues. CDR1 and CDR2 from the germline V gene are SGHNT and YENEEA. CDR3 bases: TGTGCCAGCAGCTTATCCGGGACAGGGATTGAGCAGTTCTTC. Amino acids: CASSLSGTGIEQFF.

This clonotype was seen a few times. The chain is built from TRBV20-1 and TRBJ1-2; D gene unclear. The CDR3 contains 11 residues. Germline CDR1 is DFQATT and CDR2 is SNEGSKA (reference sequence). The ends were cut back, 6 bases at V and 8 bases at J, with 13 bases in the middle. The CDR3 nucleotides read TGCAGTGCCGGACGGGGAGAGGGCTACACCTTC. Its translation: CSAGRGEGYTF.

The gene calls are TRBV9 and TRBJ2-1, with D perhaps matching TRBD1 or TRBD2 (6 bases each). The length of the CDR3 is 15 residues. The V and J ends lost 5 bases and 1 base respectively, with 13 bases between them. CDR1 is SGDLS and CDR2 is YYNGEE in the germline V gene. Here the CDR3 DNA reads TGTGCCAGCAGTTTCGGCGGGACATCCTACAATGAGCAGTTCTTC. Its protein is CASSFGGTSYNEQFF.

The V and J genes are TRBV6-2 or TRBV6-3 and TRBJ2-2; 7 bases line up with TRBD1. The length of the CDR3 is 14 residues. Germline V lookup: CDR1 MNHEY, CDR2 SVGEGT. J lost 7 bases, V lost 6 bases, and 8 bases had no gene match. Written as DNA, the CDR3 is TGTGCCAGCAGCCGACAGGGCTGGGACGGGGAGCTGTTTTTT. The encoded protein is CASSRQGWDGELFF.

This clonotype was counted many times. This CDR3 reads CASEGPLPEKLFF. The CDR3 DNA follows: TGCGCCAGCGAAGGCCCCTTGCCTGAAAAACTGTTTTTT. The rearrangement uses TRBV5-1 and TRBJ1-4, with D hard to call. The V gene's germline CDR1 is SGHRS and CDR2 YFSETQ. CDR3 length: 13 residues. V was clipped by 7 bases and J by 7 bases, with 14 bases between them.

The sample holds a few counts of this clonotype. The chain is built from TRBV29-1 and TRBJ1-5; D ambiguous. The germline gives CDR1 SQVTM, CDR2 ANQGSEA. The CDR3 is 13 amino acids. V lost 1 base to trimming and J lost 0 bases, with 4 bases between them. The CDR3 sequence is CSVEADSNQPQHF. The CDR3 bases are TGCAGCGTTGAAGCGGATAGCAATCAGCCCCAGCATTTT.

This chain uses TRBV9 with TRBJ2-2; no clear D. This CDR3 contains 14 residues. Germline V gene sequence: CDR1 SGDLS, CDR2 YYNGEE. Trimming stripped 0 bases from V and 1 base from J, with 4 bases between. This chain's CDR3 is CASSVDGNTGELFF. CDR3 bases: TGTGCCAGCAGCGTAGACGGGAACACCGGGGAGCTGTTTTTT.

This chain joins TRBV20-1 and TRBJ1-5; D is unresolved. The CDR3 sequence is 13 residues long. V was pared by 6 bases and J by 5 bases, with 14 bases between. Germline V gene sequence: CDR1 DFQATT, CDR2 SNEGSKA (reference sequence). CDR3 bases: TGCAGTGCCATGGACGGTTATGATCAGCCCCAGCATTTT. Its translation: CSAMDGYDQPQHF.

This clonotype was counted only a few times. This chain uses TRBV3-1 with TRBJ1-3, with D uncertain. Germline lookup yields CDR1 LGHDT and CDR2 YNNKEL (reference sequence). CDR3 size: 15 residues. V lost 1 base, J lost 3 bases, and 10 bases lay in between. The CDR3 bases are TGTGCCAGCAGCCAAGGTCCTGGAGGTGGAAACACCATATATTTT. Its translation is CASSQGPGGGNTIYF.

Ten or more counts support this clonotype. The gene calls are TRBV24-1 and TRBJ2-7; TRBD1 aligns across 8 bases. The germline V gene encodes CDR1 KGHDR and CDR2 SFDVKD. Trimming removed 6 bases from V and 3 bases from J; junction bases left unmatched: 6. The CDR3 contains 14 residues. This CDR3 is CATSQSGGIYEQYF. The CDR3 nucleotides are TGTGCCACCAGTCAGTCAGGGGGCATCTACGAGCAGTACTTC.

This chain links TRBV7-3 with TRBJ1-6; no firm D call. The CDR3 sequence is 14 residues long. Between the trimmed V and J ends, which lost 2 bases and 9 bases, there was a span of 11 bases. Per the germline V gene, CDR1 is SGHTA and CDR2 is FQGTGA. CDR3: CASSLLGFGSPLHF. CDR3 nucleotides: TGTGCCAGCAGCTTATTGGGCTTCGGTTCACCCCTCCACTTT.

This rearrangement joins TRBV7-2 to TRBJ2-3; no clear D gene. CDR3 length: 14 residues. V dropped 1 base and J dropped 2 bases, with 7 bases sitting between them. Germline V gene sequence: CDR1 SGHTA, CDR2 FQGNSA. The CDR3 is CASSLDAFTDTQYF. The CDR3 nucleotides read TGTGCCAGCAGCTTAGATGCCTTCACAGATACGCAGTATTTT.

This clonotype occurred a few times. The J gene is TRBJ2-5, the V gene TRBV20-1; no clear D. The V end lost 4 bases, the J end lost 0 bases, and 6 bases lay between the germline ends. Germline CDR1 and CDR2: DFQATT and SNEGSKA (reference sequence). The CDR3 extends over 12 amino acids. The CDR3 coding sequence is TGCAGTGCTACAGAGAACCAAGAGACCCAGTACTTC. As protein: CSATENQETQYF.

The rearrangement links TRBV4-3 to TRBJ1-1; no firm D call. V lost 3 bases and J 3 bases, leaving 11 bases between the germline ends. Germline CDR1 is LGHNA and CDR2 is YSLEER. CDR3 length equals 14 residues. CDR3 DNA sequence: TGCGCCAGCAGCCATGCGACCGGGGACACTGAAGCTTTCTTT. Its translation is CASSHATGDTEAFF.

The rearrangement joins TRBV29-1 to TRBJ1-1, with no clear D. V was trimmed by 4 bases and J by 3 bases, leaving 9 bases between them. The CDR3 is 12 residues long. CDR1 is SQVTM and CDR2 is ANQGSEA in the germline V gene. For the CDR3, the DNA is TGCAGCGTTGGGAAGGATCACACTGAAGCTTTCTTT. This translates into CSVGKDHTEAFF.

This rearrangement joins TRBV7-2 to TRBJ1-5; no definite D call. Germline V gives CDR1 SGHTA, CDR2 FQGNSA. CDR3 size: 15 residues. V was clipped by 1 base and J by 3 bases, with 10 bases between them. The CDR3 bases are TGTGCCAGCAGCTTAGTGGGAACAGCCAATCAGCCCCAGCATTTT. Protein product: CASSLVGTANQPQHF.

This clonotype turned up a few times. V gene TRBV20-1 combines with J gene TRBJ1-4, with TRBD1 as a possible D gene (6 bases). This CDR3 contains 13 residues. V lost 6 bases, J lost 8 bases, and 16 bases lay in between. Looked up from germline, CDR1 is DFQATT and CDR2 is SNEGSKA (reference sequence). The CDR3 sequence: CSAKWGRREKLFF. The CDR3 DNA follows: TGCAGTGCAAAGTGGGGGCGCCGGGAAAAACTGTTTTTT.

The gene calls are TRBV5-1 and TRBJ1-2, with D possibly TRBD1 on 5 matching bases. The CDR3 totals 16 residues. Germline loops: CDR1 SGHRS, CDR2 YFSETQ. Trimming removed 2 bases at V and 8 bases at J, with 22 bases between. CDR3 DNA sequence: TGCGCCAGCAGCTTACAACTATCAGGGACTATAGACGGCTACACCTTC. Translation gives CASSLQLSGTIDGYTF.

This clonotype was counted between two and nine times. CDR3: CAISDGETQYF. The CDR3 DNA reads as TGTGCCATCAGTGACGGGGAGACCCAGTACTTC. V and J are TRBV10-3 and TRBJ2-5; D call uncertain. Germline lookup yields CDR1 ENHRY and CDR2 SYGVKD. The CDR3 extends over 11 amino acids. V shed 3 bases and J shed 5 bases, with 4 bases lying between them.

This clonotype was recorded a few times. The V and J genes are TRBV4-3 and TRBJ2-7, with D perhaps TRBD1 (5 bases). Germline CDR1 LGHNA, CDR2 YSLEER. V lost 0 bases, J lost 7 bases, and 10 bases lay in between. CDR3 length: 13 residues. The CDR3 is CASSQEPRTEQYF. CDR3 nucleotide sequence: TGCGCCAGCAGCCAAGAGCCACGGACAGAGCAGTACTTC.

This clonotype came up a few times. The J gene is TRBJ2-5, the V gene TRBV6-2 or TRBV6-3; D is possibly TRBD1 (5 bases). Germline CDR1 reads MNHEY; CDR2 reads SVGEGT. The CDR3 totals 14 residues. Trimming removed 6 bases from V and 1 base from J, with 12 bases in between. CDR3 sequence: CASSYTGVQETQYF. The CDR3 coding sequence is TGTGCCAGCAGCTATACAGGAGTCCAAGAGACCCAGTACTTC.

Ten or more counts support this clonotype. This chain links TRBV12-3 or TRBV12-4 with TRBJ2-1; a weak D match, TRBD1 (5 bases). V lost 6 bases and J lost 4, with 13 bases in between. The CDR3 has 14 residues. The CDR3 loop reads CASRSRERYNEQFF. In DNA, the CDR3 is TGTGCCAGCAGGAGCAGGGAACGTTACAATGAGCAGTTCTTC.

This clonotype was found many times. The rearrangement joins TRBV20-1 to TRBJ2-1; D is perhaps TRBD1 (6 bases). Trimming shortened V by 6 bases and J by 9 bases, and 18 bases separated the two germline ends. The germline CDR1 and CDR2 sequences are DFQATT and SNEGSKA (reference sequence). CDR3 length: 13 residues. The CDR3, as DNA: TGCAGTGCATATGGGGGCAGAATCCCTGAGCAGTTCTTC. As protein: CSAYGGRIPEQFF.